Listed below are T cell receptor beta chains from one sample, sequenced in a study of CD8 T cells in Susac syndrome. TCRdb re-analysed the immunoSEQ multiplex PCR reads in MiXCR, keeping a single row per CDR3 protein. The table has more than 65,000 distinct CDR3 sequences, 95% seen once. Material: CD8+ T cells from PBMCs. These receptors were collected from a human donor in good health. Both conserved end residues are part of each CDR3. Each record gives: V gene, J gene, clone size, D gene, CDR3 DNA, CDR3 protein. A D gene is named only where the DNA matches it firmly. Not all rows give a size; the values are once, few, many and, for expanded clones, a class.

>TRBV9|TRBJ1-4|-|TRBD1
TGTGCCAGCAGCGCAGGGGGCGCGGATGAAAAACTGTTTTTT
CASSAGGADEKLFF
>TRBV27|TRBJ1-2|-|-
TGTGCCAGCAGTTTATTGGGGAGTAACTATGGCTACACCTTC
CASSLLGSNYGYTF
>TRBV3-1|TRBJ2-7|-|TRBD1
TGTGCCAGCAGCCCCTTGGACAGGTCCTACTCCTACGAGCAGTACTTC
CASSPLDRSYSYEQYF
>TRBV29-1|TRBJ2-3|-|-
TGCAGCGTTGAAGTCCGGGGGCGCACAGATACGCAGTATTTT
CSVEVRGRTDTQYF
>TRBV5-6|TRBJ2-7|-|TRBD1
TGTGCCAGCAGCTCCTACCCGACAGGGGTCTCCTACGAGCAGTACTTC
CASSSYPTGVSYEQYF
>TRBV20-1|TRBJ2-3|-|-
TGCAGTGCCGCCTGGGCAGATACGCAGTATTTT
CSAAWADTQYF
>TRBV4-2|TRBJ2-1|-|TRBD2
TGTGCCAGCAGCCAAGATCGACGCGGGGGGGGAAATGAGCAGTTCTTC
CASSQDRRGGGNEQFF
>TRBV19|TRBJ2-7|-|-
TGTGCCAGTAGTATGGGTAACTCCTACGAGCAGTACTTC
CASSMGNSYEQYF
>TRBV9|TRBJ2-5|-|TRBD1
TGTGCCAGCAGCGCGGGGACAGGGACGGGAGAGACCCAGTACTTC
CASSAGTGTGETQYF
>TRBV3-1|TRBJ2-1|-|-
TGTGCCAGCAGCCAAGTCGGGAATGAGCAGTTCTTC
CASSQVGNEQFF
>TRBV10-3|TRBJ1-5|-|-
TGTGCCATCATGGTGGCGAGTGGGCAGCCCCAGCATTTT
CAIMVASGQPQHF
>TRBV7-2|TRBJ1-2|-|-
TGTGCCAGCAAGTCGCCCTATGGCTACACCTTC
CASKSPYGYTF
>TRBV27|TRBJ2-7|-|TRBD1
TGTGCCAGCAGTTTATCCGGGACAGCCTACGAGCAGTACTTC
CASSLSGTAYEQYF
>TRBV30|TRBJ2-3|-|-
TGTGCCTGGAGTGTAGCCAGCACAGATACGCAGTATTTT
CAWSVASTDTQYF
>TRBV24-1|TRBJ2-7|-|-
TGTGCCACCAGTGATGAGACAGACTACGGCGACGAGCAGTACTTC
CATSDETDYGDEQYF
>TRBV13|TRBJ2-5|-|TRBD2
TGTGCCAGCAGCCCAGGACTAGCGGGGATCGGGGGGACCCAGTACTTC
CASSPGLAGIGGTQYF
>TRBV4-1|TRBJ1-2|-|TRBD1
TGCGCCAGCAGCCAAGAGGGCCTGGACAGGGTTTTGGGCTACACCTTC
CASSQEGLDRVLGYTF
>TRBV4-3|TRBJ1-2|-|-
TGCGCCAGCAGCCAAGATCGGTGGCAGAGTAATGGCTACACCTTC
CASSQDRWQSNGYTF
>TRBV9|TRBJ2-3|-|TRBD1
TGTGCCAGCAGCGCGGTCCTAGACAGGGGCGATACGCAGTATTTT
CASSAVLDRGDTQYF
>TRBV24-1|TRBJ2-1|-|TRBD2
TGTGCCACCAGTGACGGGGGGGCCAATGAGCAGTTCTTC
CATSDGGANEQFF
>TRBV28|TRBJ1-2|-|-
TGTGCCAGCAGTTTGTCGAACTATGGCTACACCTTC
CASSLSNYGYTF
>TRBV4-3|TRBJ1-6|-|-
TGCGCCAGCAGCCTCATAAGGGGGGCTAATTCACCCCTCCACTTT
CASSLIRGANSPLHF
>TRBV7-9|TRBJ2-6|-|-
TGTGCCAGCAACCAGGGTTCTGGGGCCAACGTCCTGACTTTC
CASNQGSGANVLTF
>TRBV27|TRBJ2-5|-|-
TGTGCCAGCGGGGGGTTCCAAGAGACCCAGTACTTC
CASGGFQETQYF
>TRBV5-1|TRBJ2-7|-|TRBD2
TGCGCCAGCAGCTTAAACGGGGGGAACGAGCAGTACTTC
CASSLNGGNEQYF
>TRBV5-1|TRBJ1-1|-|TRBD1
TGCGCCAGCAGCCCTAATGGACAGGGTCCCACTGAAGCTTTCTTT
CASSPNGQGPTEAFF
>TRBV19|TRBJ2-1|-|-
TGTGCCAGTAGTGAGTATCCGGGGGACAATGAGCAGTTCTTC
CASSEYPGDNEQFF
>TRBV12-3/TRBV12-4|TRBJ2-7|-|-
TGTGCCAGCAGTCCGGTTACGGGGCCAGCCTACGAGCAGTACTTC
CASSPVTGPAYEQYF
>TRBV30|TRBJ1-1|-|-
TGTGCCTGGGGAACCGACGGGAACACTGAAGCTTTCTTT
CAWGTDGNTEAFF
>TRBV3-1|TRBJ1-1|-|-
TGTGCCAGCAGCCAAGAAATATTTACAGGGCAGCGGAACACTGAAGCTTTCTTT
CASSQEIFTGQRNTEAFF
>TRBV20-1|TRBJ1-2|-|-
TGCAGTGCTAGAGATTTGGAAGGGGCTCACTATGGCTACACCTTC
CSARDLEGAHYGYTF
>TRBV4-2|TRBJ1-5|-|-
TGTGCCAGCAGCCAAGGGAGTATCTTAGGGGGCAATCAGCCCCAGCATTTT
CASSQGSILGGNQPQHF
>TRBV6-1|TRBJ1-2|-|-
TGTGCCAGCAGTCCGTACGTTGGGGGGCGCCGCTATGGCTACACCTTC
CASSPYVGGRRYGYTF
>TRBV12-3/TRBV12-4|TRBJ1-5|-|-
TGTGCCAGCAGTTTACTGCCCAATCAGCCCCAGCATTTT
CASSLLPNQPQHF
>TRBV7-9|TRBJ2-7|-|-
TGTGCCAGCAGCTTACCCACAGGCGGATCCTACGAGCAGTACTTC
CASSLPTGGSYEQYF
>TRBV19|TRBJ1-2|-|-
TGTGCCAGTAGTAAAGGACACCTTGGCTACACCTTC
CASSKGHLGYTF
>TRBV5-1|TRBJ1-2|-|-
TGCGCCAGCAGCCACGACAGCTACTATGGCTACACCTTC
CASSHDSYYGYTF
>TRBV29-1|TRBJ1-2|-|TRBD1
TGCAGCGTTGAAGATCGGGACAGGGGCGGCTATGGCTACACCTTC
CSVEDRDRGGYGYTF
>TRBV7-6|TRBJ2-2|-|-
TGTGCCAGCAGCCGGAGGGGCGGGGAGCTGTTTTTT
CASSRRGGELFF
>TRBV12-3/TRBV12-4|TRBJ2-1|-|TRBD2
TGTGCCAGCAGACCCTGGGGGGGCAATGAGCAGTTCTTC
CASRPWGGNEQFF
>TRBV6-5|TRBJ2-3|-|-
TGTGCCAGCAGTTACCTAGGTGGCACAGATACGCAGTATTTT
CASSYLGGTDTQYF
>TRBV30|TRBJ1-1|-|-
TGTGCCATCCTAACAGGGAACACTGAAGCTTTCTTT
CAILTGNTEAFF
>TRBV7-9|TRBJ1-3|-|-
TGTGCCAGCTTCAACGAGGCAGCGGGAAACACCATATATTTT
CASFNEAAGNTIYF
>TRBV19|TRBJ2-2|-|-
TGTGCCAGTAGTATAGGCGCCCGGGAGCTGTTTTTT
CASSIGARELFF
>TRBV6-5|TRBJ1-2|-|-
TGTGCCAGCAGTTACTCTGGGGAGGGTTATGGCTACACCTTC
CASSYSGEGYGYTF
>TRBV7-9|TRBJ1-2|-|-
TGTGCCAGCAGCTTAGGTACGGGAAGCGGCTACACCTTC
CASSLGTGSGYTF
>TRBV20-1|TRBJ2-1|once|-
TGCAGTGCGACCAAGGGGGATCCGCGGGTTTATGAGCAGTTCTTC
CSATKGDPRVYEQFF
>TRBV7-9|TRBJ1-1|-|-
TGTGCCAGCAGCTCGGACGGAGGGAACACTGAAGCTTTCTTT
CASSSDGGNTEAFF
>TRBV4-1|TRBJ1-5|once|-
TGCGCCAGCAGCTTCAGAGATAGCAATCAGCCCCAGCATTTT
CASSFRDSNQPQHF
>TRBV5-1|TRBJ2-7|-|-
TGCGCCAGCAGCCCGGACCCTTCCTACGAGCAGTACTTC
CASSPDPSYEQYF